The source of this T cell receptor beta chain is a study of blood T cell repertoires in COVID-19. In the study overall: Both acute and convalescent COVID-19 samples were obtained from the United States, Italy and Spain.

Data came from immunoSEQ multiplex PCR; TCRdb stores just in-frame clones and leaves some out. In the table there are 120,000 to 150,000 clones, 85% to 90% of which are singletons. CDR1 and CDR2 (germline): SGHTA, FQGNSA. The CDR3 extends over 14 amino acids. Germline trimming cut 6 bases from V and 13 bases from J; bases unmatched to any gene: 8. The TCR originated in a young man with COVID-19, enrolled during active disease. The material sequenced was peripheral blood. The chain employs TRBV7-2 and TRBJ1-6; 11 bases map to TRBD1. In DNA, the CDR3 is TGTGCCAGCAGTCGGGGACAGGGGGTTTGGCCCCTCCACTTT. Translating gives CASSRGQGVWPLHF. The whole variable domain, remainder taken from reference TRBV7-2 and TRBJ1-6, is GAGVSQSPSNKVTEKGKDVELRCDPISGHTALYWYRQSLGQGLEFLIYFQGNSAPDKSGLPSDRFSAERTGGSVSTLTIQRTQQEDSAVYLCASSRGQGVWPLHFGNGTRLTVT.